This entry lists 13 T cell receptor beta chains sequenced from one sample in a study of blood T cell repertoires in COVID-19. Sequencing was performed with immunoSEQ multiplex PCR; in TCRdb, only in-frame clones are kept and a portion is missing. This sample has under 80,000 clones, with about 90% found just once. Material: peripheral blood. These receptors all come from a woman aged 80 or over with active COVID-19.

The chain combines TRBV28 with TRBJ2-7; a possible D gene is TRBD1 (6 bases). Germline V gives CDR1 MDHEN, CDR2 SYDVKM. The CDR3 spans 15 residues. Trimming removed 3 bases from V and 3 bases from J, with 15 bases in between. The CDR3 nucleotides are TGTGCCAGCAGTTTGCGATCCAGAGGGGGCTACGAGCAGTACTTC. It encodes CASSLRSRGGYEQYF.

This clone showed up just once. V and J are TRBV7-3 and TRBJ2-2; D is perhaps TRBD1 (5 bases). The V end was cut by 1 base, the J end by 2 bases, with 8 bases between. The CDR3 consists of 15 residues. Per the germline V gene, CDR1 is SGHTA and CDR2 is FQGTGA. In DNA form, the CDR3 reads TGTGCCAGCAGCTTAAGCAGGGTTAACACCGGGGAGCTGTTTTTT. It yields the protein CASSLSRVNTGELFF.

The rearrangement links TRBV28 to TRBJ2-7; D possibly corresponds to TRBD1 (6 bases). V was trimmed by 6 bases and J by 2 bases, leaving 20 bases between them. The CDR3 extends over 16 amino acids. The germline V gene encodes CDR1 MDHEN and CDR2 SYDVKM. The CDR3 sequence is CASSLGWFGQTYEQYF. The CDR3 DNA reads TGTGCCAGCAGCCTTGGGTGGTTTGGACAGACCTACGAGCAGTACTTC.

The chain carries TRBV7-2 and TRBJ2-2; no clear D. The CDR3 contains 12 residues. CDR1 SGHTA and CDR2 FQGNSA come from the germline V gene. The V and J ends lost 5 bases and 10 bases respectively, with 11 bases between them. The CDR3 DNA follows: TGTGCCAGCAGCCTCTACTCGAAGGAGCTGTTTTTT. Translation: CASSLYSKELFF.

The gene calls are TRBV6-5 and TRBJ2-1; the D gene is possibly TRBD2 (5 bases). Looked up from germline, CDR1 is MNHEY and CDR2 is SVGAGI. CDR3 length equals 15 residues. V shed 2 bases and J shed 5 bases, with 13 bases lying between them. The CDR3 region is CASSYDSHGDNEQFF. As DNA, the CDR3 is TGTGCCAGCAGTTACGACTCGCACGGGGACAATGAGCAGTTCTTC.

In this sample, this clone turned up once. CDR3 in DNA: TGTGCCTGGAGTGTTGTGGGAGCGGACTATGGCTACACCTTC. Protein: CAWSVVGADYGYTF. V and J are TRBV30 and TRBJ1-2; D unresolved. V was clipped by 0 bases and J by 3 bases, with 11 bases between them. The CDR3 runs 14 residues. CDR1 is GTSNPN and CDR2 is SVGIG in the germline V gene (reference sequence).

The V and J genes are TRBV27 and TRBJ1-3, with a tentative D call TRBD1 (6 bases). CDR1 is MNHEY, CDR2 SMNVEV, per germline (reference sequence). V lost 6 bases and J lost 1, with 10 bases in between. The CDR3 runs 14 residues. In DNA, the CDR3 is TGTGCCAGCAGCCAGGGGAGTTCTGGAAACACCATATATTTT. Translated: CASSQGSSGNTIYF.

The chain employs TRBV2 and TRBJ2-1; perhaps TRBD1 as D (5 bases). Trimming removed 5 bases from V and 4 bases from J, with 9 bases in between. This CDR3 is built from 13 residues. CDR1 is SNHLY, CDR2 FYNNEI, per germline. DNA of the CDR3: TGTGCCAGCAGTCCTGACAGATACAATGAGCAGTTCTTC. This encodes CASSPDRYNEQFF.

This chain joins TRBV7-2 and TRBJ2-1, with no clear D. The V and J ends lost 4 bases and 2 bases respectively, with 6 bases between them. The CDR3 has 13 amino acids. Per germline, CDR1 SGHTA and CDR2 FQGNSA. DNA for the CDR3: TGTGCCAGCAGCTCCCCGGCCTACAATGAGCAGTTCTTC. It is translated as CASSSPAYNEQFF.

The J gene is TRBJ2-1, the V gene TRBV3-1 (or the pseudogene TRBV3-2), with D unclear. Trimming took 1 base from V and 3 from J, leaving 7 bases between them. Germline-derived CDR1 and CDR2 are LGHDT and YNNKEL (reference sequence). The CDR3 covers 14 residues. This chain's CDR3 is CASSQGLIYNEQFF. In DNA, the CDR3 is TGTGCCAGCAGCCAAGGACTTATCTACAATGAGCAGTTCTTC.

The V and J genes are TRBV18 and TRBJ2-5, with D perhaps TRBD2 (5 bases). V lost 4 bases and J lost 3, with 12 bases in between. CDR3 length: 14 residues. Germline CDR1 reads KGHSH; CDR2 reads LQKENI. CDR3: CASSRSEGKETQYF. The CDR3 nucleotides read TGTGCCAGCTCACGGAGCGAGGGCAAAGAGACCCAGTACTTC.

CDR3 in DNA: TGTGCCAGCAGCTTAGGGACAGGGCTTTACGAGCAGTACTTC. It translates to CASSLGTGLYEQYF. The rearrangement links TRBV7-9 to TRBJ2-7; 8 nucleotides agree with TRBD1. The CDR3 contains 14 residues. Per germline, CDR1 SEHNR and CDR2 FQNEAQ (reference sequence). V lost 1 base, J lost 4 bases, and 3 bases stayed unmatched.

The CDR3 spells CASSQDNLPGVEQFF. The CDR3 DNA reads TGTGCCAGCAGCCAAGATAACCTCCCCGGTGTCGAGCAGTTCTTC. The chain has TRBV14 and TRBJ2-1; D is ambiguous. Trimming stripped 0 bases from V and 10 bases from J, with 16 bases between. Germline V gene data show CDR1 as SGHDN and CDR2 as FVKESK. The CDR3 runs 15 residues.